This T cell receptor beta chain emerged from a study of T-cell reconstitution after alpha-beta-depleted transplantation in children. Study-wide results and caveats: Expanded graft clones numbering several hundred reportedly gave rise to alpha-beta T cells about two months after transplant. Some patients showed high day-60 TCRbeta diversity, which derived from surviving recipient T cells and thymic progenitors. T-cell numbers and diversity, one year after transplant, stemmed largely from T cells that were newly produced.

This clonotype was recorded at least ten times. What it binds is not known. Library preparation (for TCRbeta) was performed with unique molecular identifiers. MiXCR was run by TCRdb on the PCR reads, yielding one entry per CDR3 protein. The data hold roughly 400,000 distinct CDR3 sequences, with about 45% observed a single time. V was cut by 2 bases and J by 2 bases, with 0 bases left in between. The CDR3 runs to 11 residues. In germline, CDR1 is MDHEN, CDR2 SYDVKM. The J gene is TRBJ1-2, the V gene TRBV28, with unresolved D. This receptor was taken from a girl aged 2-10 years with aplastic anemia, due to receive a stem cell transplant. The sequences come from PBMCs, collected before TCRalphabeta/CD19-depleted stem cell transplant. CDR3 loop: CASSLNYGYTF. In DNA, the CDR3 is TGTGCCAGCAGTTTAAACTATGGCTACACCTTC.